These 9 T cell receptor beta chains were sequenced from one sample in a study of T cells of healthy individuals. TCRdb re-called the 5' RACE reads through MiXCR, storing one row per CDR3 protein. The sample carries about 60,000 distinct CDR3 sequences, around 15% recorded once. The receptors derive from a human donor in good health.

The genes are TRBV20-1 and TRBJ2-1; 7 bases are shared with TRBD2. The CDR3 runs to 14 residues. V lost 3 bases to trimming and J lost 8 bases; unmatched junction nucleotides: 10. Per germline, CDR1 DFQATT and CDR2 SNEGSKA (reference sequence). CDR3 sequence: CSASTGTISYEQFF. The CDR3 DNA follows: TGCAGTGCTAGTACCGGGACTATTTCCTATGAGCAGTTCTTC.

This clonotype has only a few counts. J is TRBJ2-7 and V is TRBV9, with D hard to call. From germline, CDR1 is SGDLS and CDR2 YYNGEE. This CDR3 is built from 13 residues. V was pared by 0 bases and J by 3 bases, with 7 bases between. CDR3 protein: CASSVGVGYEQYF. CDR3 in DNA: TGTGCCAGCAGCGTAGGGGTTGGCTACGAGCAGTACTTC.

This clonotype was counted at least ten times. The rearrangement uses TRBV29-1 and TRBJ2-1; 10 nucleotides align to TRBD1. The CDR3 is 14 amino acids. The germline V gene encodes CDR1 SQVTM and CDR2 ANQGSEA. The junction had 9 bases not matched to a gene; V was cut back by 7 bases and J by 6 bases. The CDR3 DNA sequence: TGCAGCGCTAGGGGACAGGGGTCTAGCAATGAGCAGTTCTTC. This sequence encodes CSARGQGSSNEQFF.

This clonotype has just a few counts. The chain links TRBV20-1 to TRBJ2-3, with 9 nucleotides matching TRBD2. Germline V gene sequence: CDR1 DFQATT, CDR2 SNEGSKA (reference sequence). The CDR3 totals 18 residues. After removal of 5 bases from V and 4 bases from J, the junction contained 19 bases not matched to a gene. The CDR3 DNA follows: TGCAGTGCTGGGGTAGTGCGGGAGGGAGGAATCCGAGCAGATACGCAGTATTTT. Amino acids: CSAGVVREGGIRADTQYF.

A note on this clonotype: The junction shows a germline mismatch at one end, possibly a read error. This chain connects TRBV7-9 to TRBJ1-4; 7 bases fit TRBD1. The CDR3 loop spans 13 amino acids. Germline loops: CDR1 SEHNR, CDR2 FQNEAQ (reference sequence). CDR3: CVSSSRTGVELFF. The CDR3 nucleotides read TGTGTCAGCAGCAGCCGTACAGGGGTAGAACTGTTTTTT.

This clonotype was observed a few times. The chain uses TRBV4-1 and TRBJ1-2; a possible D gene is TRBD1 (5 bases). There are 15 residues in the CDR3. Between the trimmed V and J ends, which lost 0 bases and 4 bases, there was a span of 12 bases. CDR1 is MGHRA and CDR2 is YSYEKL in the germline V gene. The CDR3 sequence: CASSQERGNPYGYTF. The CDR3 DNA sequence: TGCGCCAGCAGCCAAGAGAGGGGTAACCCCTATGGCTACACCTTC.

This clonotype was detected ten times or more. The chain links TRBV29-1 to TRBJ1-2; TRBD1 is a possible D gene (5 bases). From germline, CDR1 is SQVTM and CDR2 ANQGSEA. CDR3 length equals 12 residues. Deletions cut 4 bases from V and 4 bases from J, with 10 bases between. CDR3 nucleotides: TGCAGCGTTGCGGGGCTGGCCTATGGCTACACCTTC. It encodes CSVAGLAYGYTF.

The chain uses TRBV2 and TRBJ2-5, with TRBD2 identical over 7 bases. V was clipped by 3 bases and J by 5 bases; unmatched bases: 9. Germline CDR1 and CDR2: SNHLY and FYNNEI. The CDR3 is 15 amino acids. CDR3 sequence reads: CASSDGLGTLETQYF. Written as DNA, the CDR3 is TGTGCCAGCAGTGACGGACTAGGTACCTTGGAGACCCAGTACTTC.

This clonotype was recorded at least ten times. The CDR3 sequence is CSVPGTSLYEQYF. The CDR3 bases are TGCAGCGTTCCCGGGACTAGCTTGTACGAGCAGTACTTC. The chain recombines TRBV29-1 with TRBJ2-7; 9 bases are a match to TRBD2. V gave up 5 bases and J gave up 4 bases; unmatched junction bases: 6. The CDR3 is 13 residues long. CDR1 is SQVTM, CDR2 ANQGSEA, per germline.